The sequence of this T cell receptor (beta chain) was determined in a study of OX40 agonist ivuxolimab in advanced cancers. Study findings and constraints: Clonal expansion by week 6 occurred in CD4+ and CD8+ blood T cells (at 0.1 to 3.0 mg/kg). On average, CD8+ T cells showed a greater number of expanded clones than CD4+.

Data came from immunoSEQ multiplex PCR; TCRdb stores just in-frame clones and leaves some out. Here the sample spans 45,000 to 60,000 clones, roughly nine tenths being singletons. After removal of 6 bases from V and 0 bases from J, the junction contained 3 bases not matched to a gene. This CDR3 is 15 amino acids long. Germline CDR1 reads SGHVS; CDR2 reads FQNEAQ. Notes on this clone: What it binds is unknown.

This specimen was CD4+ or CD8+ T cells sorted from blood, taken in a trial of the OX40 agonist ivuxolimab. The clonotype was recovered from an adult with an advanced solid tumor such as melanoma, head and neck, liver or kidney cancer. This chain uses TRBV7-8 with TRBJ2-3, with TRBD2 matching over 10 bases. CDR3 residues: CASRSGLASTDTQYF. DNA of the CDR3: TGTGCCAGCAGGTCGGGACTAGCGAGCACAGATACGCAGTATTTT.